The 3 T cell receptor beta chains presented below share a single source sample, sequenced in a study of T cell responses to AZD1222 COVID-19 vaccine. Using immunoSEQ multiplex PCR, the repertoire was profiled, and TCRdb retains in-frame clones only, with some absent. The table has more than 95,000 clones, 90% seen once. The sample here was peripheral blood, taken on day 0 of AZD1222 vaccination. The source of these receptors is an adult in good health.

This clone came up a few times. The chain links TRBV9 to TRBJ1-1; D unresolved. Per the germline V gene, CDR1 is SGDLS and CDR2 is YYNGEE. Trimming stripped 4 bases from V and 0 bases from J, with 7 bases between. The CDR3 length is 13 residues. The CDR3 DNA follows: TGTGCCAGCAGCCCCATTATGAACACTGAAGCTTTCTTT. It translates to CASSPIMNTEAFF. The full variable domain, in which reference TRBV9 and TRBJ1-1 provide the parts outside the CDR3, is DSGVTQTPKHLITATGQRVTLRCSPRSGDLSVYWYQQSLDQGLQFLIQYYNGEERAKGNILERFSAQQFPDLHSELNLSSLELGDSALYFCASSPIMNTEAFFGQGTRLTVV.

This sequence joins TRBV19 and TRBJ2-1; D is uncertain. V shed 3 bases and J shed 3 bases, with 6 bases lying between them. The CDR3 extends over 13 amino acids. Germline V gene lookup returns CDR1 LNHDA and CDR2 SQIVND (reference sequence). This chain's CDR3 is CASSMSVYNEQFF. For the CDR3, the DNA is TGTGCCAGTAGTATGTCGGTCTACAATGAGCAGTTCTTC.

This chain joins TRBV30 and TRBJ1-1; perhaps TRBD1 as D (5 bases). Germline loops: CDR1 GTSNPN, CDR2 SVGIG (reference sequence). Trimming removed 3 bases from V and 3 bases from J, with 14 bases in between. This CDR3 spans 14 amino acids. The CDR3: CAWSAGLKDTEAFF. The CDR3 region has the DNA TGTGCCTGGAGCGCAGGGTTGAAGGACACTGAAGCTTTCTTT. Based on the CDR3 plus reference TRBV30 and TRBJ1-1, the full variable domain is SQTIHQWPATLVQPVGSPLSLECTVEGTSNPNLYWYRQAAGRGLQLLFYSVGIGQISSEVPQNLSASRPQDRQFILSSKKLLLSDSGFYLCAWSAGLKDTEAFFGQGTRLTVV.